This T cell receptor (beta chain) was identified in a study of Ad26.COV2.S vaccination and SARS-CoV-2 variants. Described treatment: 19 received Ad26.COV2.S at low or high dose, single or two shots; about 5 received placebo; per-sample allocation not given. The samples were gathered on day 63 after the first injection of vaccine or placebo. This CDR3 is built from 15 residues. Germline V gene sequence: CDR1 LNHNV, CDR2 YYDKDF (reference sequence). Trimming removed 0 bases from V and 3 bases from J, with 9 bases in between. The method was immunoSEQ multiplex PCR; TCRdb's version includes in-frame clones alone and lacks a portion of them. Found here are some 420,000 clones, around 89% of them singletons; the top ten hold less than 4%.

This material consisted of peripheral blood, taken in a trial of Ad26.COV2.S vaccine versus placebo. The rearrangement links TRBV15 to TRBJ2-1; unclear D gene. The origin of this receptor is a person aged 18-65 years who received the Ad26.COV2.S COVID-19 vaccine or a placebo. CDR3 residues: CATSRDAAVYNEQFF. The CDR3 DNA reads TGTGCCACCAGCAGAGATGCTGCGGTCTACAATGAGCAGTTCTTC.